The rows below give T cell receptor beta chains drawn from one sample of a study of cytomegalovirus exposure and HLA in healthy donors. Only in-frame clones appear in the TCRdb table, and some are missing; sequencing was by immunoSEQ multiplex PCR. Of roughly 140,000 clones in the sample, 70% to 90% are singletons; the top ten hold around 4.5%. The specimen sequenced was PBMCs. The receptors shown here come from a middle-aged woman in good health and CMV-seropositive. Both conserved end residues are part of each CDR3. D genes are given only for firm matches. Only part of the rows carry a size: once, few, many, or a class if the clone is expanded.

>-|TRBJ2-7|TRBD2|TRBV5-1
TGCGCCAGCAGCTTGGCCCCGGGACTACCCTACGAGCAGTACTTC
CASSLAPGLPYEQYF
>-|TRBJ2-7|TRBD1|TRBV7-2
TGTGCCAGCAGCACGACCGGGACAGGGGCCTACGAGCAGTACTTC
CASSTTGTGAYEQYF
>-|TRBJ2-5|TRBD1|TRBV5-1
TGCGCCAGCACCAAGGACAGGACTGTACAAGAGACCCAGTACTTC
CASTKDRTVQETQYF
>once|TRBJ1-4|-|TRBV25-1
TGTGCCAGCAGTACGCCTGGACAGGAAAAACTGTTTTTT
CASSTPGQEKLFF
>-|TRBJ2-1|-|TRBV18
TGTGCCAGCTCACCCCCCGAGTTGAGGGAGTTATACAATGAGCAGTTCTTC
CASSPPELRELYNEQFF
>-|TRBJ2-7|-|TRBV15
TGTGCCACCAGCAGAGATCTAGAGGGGAGGTACGAGCAGTACTTC
CATSRDLEGRYEQYF
>-|TRBJ2-3|TRBD2|TRBV28
TGTGCCAGCAGTTCCCTAGCGGGGGGGCCCGGAACGCAGTATTTT
CASSSLAGGPGTQYF
>-|TRBJ1-2|-|TRBV5-6
TGTGCCAGCAGCTTCGGGGGGAACTATGGCTACACCTTC
CASSFGGNYGYTF
>once|TRBJ1-5|-|TRBV27
TGTGCCAGCAGTCCAGCCCCAGGGTTTCGGAGCAATCAGCCCCAGCATTTT
CASSPAPGFRSNQPQHF
>-|TRBJ2-3|TRBD2|TRBV2
TGTGCCAGCAGGATTAGCCGGGGGGTAGTGGCAGATACGCAGTATTTT
CASRISRGVVADTQYF
>-|TRBJ2-1|-|TRBV2
TGTGCCAGCAAGTTAGCAGCGGGCTACAATGAGCAGTTCTTC
CASKLAAGYNEQFF
>-|TRBJ1-1|-|TRBV7-2
TGTGCCAGCAGCACCCGACAGGTAATAGGTACTGAAGCTTTCTTT
CASSTRQVIGTEAFF
>-|TRBJ2-2|-|TRBV9
TGTGCCAGCGAGGAGGGGCCGAACACCGGGGAGCTGTTTTTT
CASEEGPNTGELFF
>-|TRBJ2-6|-|TRBV19
TGTGCCAGTACCGATTACGTCAGGCGAAACCCTGGGGCCAACGTCCTGACTTTC
CASTDYVRRNPGANVLTF
>-|TRBJ1-4|-|TRBV9
TGTGCCAGCAGCGGGGAGGGAACTAATGAAAAACTGTTTTTT
CASSGEGTNEKLFF
>-|TRBJ2-1|TRBD2|TRBV6-1
TGTGCCAGCACCGGACTAGCGGAAAGCTACAATGAGCAGTTCTTC
CASTGLAESYNEQFF
>-|TRBJ2-1|-|TRBV30
TGTGCCTGGAGCCCAGGGCTCCCCTACAATGAGCAGTTCTTC
CAWSPGLPYNEQFF
>few|TRBJ2-5|TRBD2|TRBV30
TGTGCCTGGAGAAGGGGCCGGGCGGGAGCAAGGGAGACCCAGTACTTC
CAWRRGRAGARETQYF
>-|TRBJ1-2|-|TRBV5-4
TGTGCCAGCAGCTCGCGGGGGCAGGGAGGCGGCTACACCTTC
CASSSRGQGGGYTF
>-|TRBJ2-1|TRBD1|TRBV6-6
TGTGCCAGCAGCGGACAGGGACGGCACAATGAGCAGTTCTTC
CASSGQGRHNEQFF
>-|TRBJ1-2|TRBD1|TRBV10-3
TGTGCCATCAGTGTAGACAGGGACTATGGCTACACCTTC
CAISVDRDYGYTF
>-|TRBJ2-5|-|TRBV2
TGTGCCAGCAGTGAAGCGCGGGTCAAAGAGACCCAGTACTTC
CASSEARVKETQYF
>-|TRBJ2-7|TRBD2|TRBV4-2
TGTGCCAGCAGCCCCCCCAGCGGGAGTAGATACGAGCAGTACTTC
CASSPPSGSRYEQYF
>-|TRBJ2-1|TRBD1|TRBV7-9
TGTGCCAGCAGCGCCACAGGGGCGAGCTACAATGAGCAGTTCTTC
CASSATGASYNEQFF
>-|TRBJ2-2|TRBD2|TRBV4-3
TGCGCCAGCAGTTGGGGCCGGGGGGGCGTCGGGGAGCTGTTTTTT
CASSWGRGGVGELFF
>-|TRBJ2-7|-|TRBV2
TGTGCCAGCAGTGACTCACAGTCCACAAACAAAAGCTCCTACGAGCAGTACTTC
CASSDSQSTNKSSYEQYF
>-|TRBJ2-7|-|TRBV19
TGTGCCAGTAGTCCCCAGTTTTCTACGGGAGAGCAGTACTTC
CASSPQFSTGEQYF
>few|TRBJ1-1|TRBD1|TRBV27
TGTGCCAGCAGTGAAAACGGACAGGGACTTTTCTTT
CASSENGQGLFF
>-|TRBJ1-1|-|TRBV12-5
TGTGCTAGTGGTTTAGAGGGCGTGAACACTGAAGCTTTCTTT
CASGLEGVNTEAFF
>-|TRBJ1-1|-|TRBV2
TGTGCCAGCAGTGAGGGCAATGGGCCTGAAGCTTTCTTT
CASSEGNGPEAFF
>once|TRBJ1-4|-|TRBV18
TGTGCCAGCTCACCGGCAGGGGCAGGGGAAAAACTGTTTTTT
CASSPAGAGEKLFF
>-|TRBJ1-1|-|TRBV30
TGTGCCTGGACTCCAGGATTGAACACTGAAGCTTTCTTT
CAWTPGLNTEAFF
>-|TRBJ1-2|-|TRBV9
TGTGCCAGCAGCGCGGACGGGATGGGCTACACCTTC
CASSADGMGYTF
>-|TRBJ2-1|TRBD2|TRBV7-8
TGTGCCAGCAGCTTAAGCGGGATAAACAATGAGCAGTTCTTC
CASSLSGINNEQFF
>-|TRBJ1-2|-|TRBV27
TGTGCCAGCAGTTTATCCAAATTCTATGGCTACACCTTC
CASSLSKFYGYTF